A selection of T cell receptor beta chains follows, all from one sample in a study of blood T cell repertoires in COVID-19. Generated by immunoSEQ multiplex PCR, the TCRdb table keeps only in-frame clones and is missing some. The table lists 200,000 to 250,000 clones, roughly 84% of them singletons. The specimen sequenced was peripheral blood. All receptors come from a woman in her sixties or seventies with acute or convalescent COVID-19. Both conserved end residues are part of each CDR3. D genes are given only for firm matches. Clone size is stated in some rows and not others, as once, few, many or a class when expanded.

>-|-|TRBV12-3/TRBV12-4|TRBJ2-7
CASSLGVIDEQYF
TGTGCCAGCAGTTTAGGAGTAATCGACGAGCAGTACTTC
>TRBD1|-|TRBV5-5|TRBJ1-4
CASSSGTGREKLFF
TGTGCCAGCAGTTCCGGGACAGGGAGGGAAAAACTGTTTTTT
>-|-|TRBV4-1|TRBJ1-4
CASSQVSINEKLFF
TGCGCCAGCAGCCAAGTTTCAATTAATGAAAAACTGTTTTTT
>-|-|TRBV18|TRBJ1-2
CASSPQWEYGYTF
TGTGCCAGCTCCCCCCAGTGGGAGTATGGCTACACCTTC
>-|-|TRBV7-9|TRBJ1-1
CASSLAPGLPTEAFF
TGTGCCAGCAGCTTAGCCCCAGGGCTCCCAACTGAAGCTTTCTTT
>-|-|TRBV20-1|TRBJ1-2
CSGGQYGYTF
TGCAGTGGAGGACAGTATGGCTACACCTTC
>TRBD1|once|TRBV11-2|TRBJ2-7
CASSPSGTGSEQYF
TGTGCCAGCAGCCCCTCCGGGACAGGGTCCGAGCAGTACTTC
>-|-|TRBV5-4|TRBJ2-2
CASSLGSGELFF
TGTGCCAGCAGCTTAGGGAGTGGGGAGCTGTTTTTT
>-|-|TRBV3-1/TRBV3-2|TRBJ2-5
CASSQGGHHGETQYF
TGTGCCAGCAGCCAAGGGGGACACCACGGGGAGACCCAGTACTTC
>TRBD1|-|TRBV3-1/TRBV3-2|TRBJ2-5
CASGDRGLQETQYF
TGTGCCAGCGGGGACAGGGGACTCCAAGAGACCCAGTACTTC
>-|-|TRBV12-3/TRBV12-4|TRBJ1-5
CASSRGNQPQHF
TGTGCCAGCAGTCGAGGGAATCAGCCCCAGCATTTT
>-|-|TRBV6-5|TRBJ2-1
CASSYSTSSYNEQFF
TGTGCCAGCAGTTACAGTACGAGCTCCTACAATGAGCAGTTCTTC
>-|-|TRBV3-1/TRBV3-2|TRBJ1-3
CASSQRQGNTIYF
TGTGCCAGCAGCCAACGACAGGGAAACACCATATATTTT
>TRBD1|-|TRBV6-5|TRBJ1-4
CASKDRGLRGEKLFF
TGTGCCAGCAAGGACAGGGGGCTAAGAGGTGAAAAACTGTTTTTT
>TRBD1|-|TRBV18|TRBJ1-2
CASSPRQGDTYTF
TGTGCCAGCTCACCGCGACAGGGAGATACCTACACCTTC
>TRBD1|-|TRBV3-1/TRBV3-2|TRBJ1-5
CASSQGTGKTQPQHF
TGTGCCAGCAGCCAAGGGACAGGGAAAACCCAGCCCCAGCATTTT
>TRBD2|-|TRBV27|TRBJ2-1
CASSLVGGPGLALDEQFF
TGTGCCAGCAGTTTAGTGGGGGGCCCGGGACTAGCGTTAGATGAGCAGTTCTTC
>-|few|TRBV19|TRBJ2-6
CASSRQKHSGANVLTF
TGTGCCAGTAGTCGACAGAAGCACTCTGGGGCCAACGTCCTGACTTTC
>-|-|TRBV6-1|TRBJ1-3
CASSETGSGNTIYF
TGTGCCAGCAGTGAAACCGGCTCTGGAAACACCATATATTTT
>-|few|TRBV11-1|TRBJ2-3
CASSVGLADTDTQYF
TGTGCCAGCAGCGTAGGGCTAGCAGACACAGATACGCAGTATTTT
>-|few|TRBV5-1|TRBJ2-1
CASSLDLGGVNEQFF
TGCGCCAGCAGCTTAGATCTAGGTGGCGTCAATGAGCAGTTCTTC
>-|-|TRBV24-1|TRBJ1-5
CATSDLFVFLLPQHF
TGTGCCACCAGTGATTTATTCGTATTTTTATTGCCCCAGCATTTT
>-|-|TRBV5-1|TRBJ1-5
CASSPGPAGRNQPQHF
TGCGCCAGCAGCCCCGGACCGGCGGGTCGCAATCAGCCCCAGCATTTT
>-|-|TRBV6-1|TRBJ1-1
CASSIKNTEAFF
TGTGCCAGCAGCATCAAGAACACTGAAGCTTTCTTT
>TRBD2|-|TRBV9|TRBJ2-1
CASSTSGGVGEQFF
TGTGCCAGCAGTACTAGCGGGGGGGTCGGTGAGCAGTTCTTC
>-|-|TRBV5-1|TRBJ1-1
CASNPDMNTEAFF
TGCGCCAGCAACCCAGACATGAACACTGAAGCTTTCTTT
>TRBD2|-|TRBV4-2|TRBJ2-5
CASSQGFLAGGQETQYF
TGTGCCAGCAGCCAAGGATTTTTAGCGGGGGGACAAGAGACCCAGTACTTC
>TRBD2|-|TRBV4-2|TRBJ2-3
CASSQPGGEHTQYF
TGTGCCAGCAGCCAACCCGGGGGGGAACATACGCAGTATTTT
>TRBD1|-|TRBV7-6|TRBJ1-2
CASSFGTGDIYGYTF
TGTGCCAGCAGCTTTGGGACAGGAGATATCTATGGCTACACCTTC
>-|-|TRBV21-1|TRBJ2-5
CASSKVKKRGGRETQYF
TGTGCCAGCAGCAAAGTCAAGAAGCGGGGGGGCCGGGAGACCCAGTACTTC
>-|once|TRBV28|TRBJ1-1
CASSPPTENTEAFF
TGTGCCAGCAGTCCACCGACAGAGAACACTGAAGCTTTCTTT
>-|-|TRBV7-9|TRBJ1-1
CASSLKAEVTEAFF
TGTGCCAGCAGCTTAAAGGCCGAGGTCACTGAAGCTTTCTTT
>-|-|TRBV7-2|TRBJ2-2
CASSSTQGLIGELFF
TGTGCCAGCAGCTCAACCCAGGGTTTAATCGGGGAGCTGTTTTTT
>TRBD1|-|TRBV5-6|TRBJ1-1
CASSPGGQGARTEAFF
TGTGCCAGCAGCCCGGGGGGACAGGGGGCGAGAACTGAAGCTTTCTTT
>TRBD1|-|TRBV12-3/TRBV12-4|TRBJ1-2
CASSSGTVGYTF
TGTGCCAGCAGTTCCGGGACAGTCGGCTACACCTTC